This T cell receptor beta chain was sequenced for a study of cytotoxic CD8 clonotypes in ibrutinib-treated CLL. The wider study: Mean values per sample were a few hundred thousand productive templates and over 90,000 productive rearrangements.

Clones were sequenced by immunoSEQ multiplex PCR, and TCRdb holds only the in-frame ones, with some missing. The repertoire has about 140,000 clones, around 77% of them found once; the top ten carry approximately 30%. Unmatched junction bases numbered 2, after V lost 4 bases and J lost 0 bases. There are 15 residues in the CDR3. Germline V CDR1 and CDR2: SGHRS, YFSETQ. With regard to this clone: Its target is not known.

General study findings and limits: Baseline-level clonality went beyond age-matched healthy donors and moved in step with circulating CD8+ T-cell counts.

This receptor was identified in a human donor with chronic lymphocytic leukemia. This specimen was PBMCs, taken after 12 months of ibrutinib treatment. This chain connects TRBV5-1 to TRBJ2-2; TRBD2 agrees at 8 bases. The CDR3 region is CASSTGGANTGELFF. The CDR3 DNA is TGCGCCAGCAGCACCGGGGGGGCGAACACCGGGGAGCTGTTTTTT.